This entry lists 28 T cell receptor beta chains sequenced from one sample in a study of graft-versus-host responses after intestinal transplantation. The antigens for these receptors are not known. Measured with immunoSEQ multiplex PCR; TCRdb has only the in-frame clones, and not every one. The profile shows about 110,000 clones, approximately 92% of them singletons. The source was unstimulated CD4+ T cells sorted from spleen or lymph node cells, collected before transplant. The receptors here all came from a human donor who was the organ donor for an intestinal transplant.

This chain links TRBV27 with TRBJ2-7; TRBD2 matches at 10 bases. CDR1 is MNHEY and CDR2 is SMNVEV in the germline V gene (reference sequence). The CDR3 is 17 amino acids. The ends lost 2 bases at V and 0 bases at J; junction bases unmatched: 7. In DNA, the CDR3 is TGTGCCAGCAGTTTAACGACTAGCGGGTTTAGCTCCTACGAGCAGTACTTC. Translation gives CASSLTTSGFSSYEQYF.

The CDR3 spells CASSRTRENTEAFF. The DNA for the CDR3 is TGTGCCAGCAGCCGAACACGGGAAAACACTGAAGCTTTCTTT. This chain links TRBV2 with TRBJ1-1; D not resolved. V dropped 6 bases and J dropped 2 bases, with 13 bases sitting between them. Germline assignment: CDR1 SNHLY and CDR2 FYNNEI. CDR3 length: 14 residues.

The chain joins TRBV7-4 to TRBJ2-3; D possibly corresponds to TRBD2 (6 bases). This CDR3 spans 16 amino acids. Germline V gives CDR1 SGHVT, CDR2 SQSDAQ. The V and J ends lost 5 bases and 6 bases respectively, with 21 bases between them. The CDR3 nucleotides are TGTGCCAGCAGCCTAAGACTAGGTCGTTTTTCGGATACGCAGTATTTT. Amino acids: CASSLRLGRFSDTQYF.

This chain joins TRBV19 and TRBJ2-5; 13 bases line up with TRBD2. The DNA matches TRBJ2-7 better at its end, which makes the J call doubtful. The germline V gene encodes CDR1 LNHDA and CDR2 SQIVND (reference sequence). CDR3 length: 16 residues. The CDR3 spells CASSRGLAGSSYEQYF. In nucleotides, the CDR3 is TGTGCCAGTAGTAGGGGACTAGCGGGGAGCTCCTACGAGCAGTACTTC.

The chain uses TRBV9 and TRBJ2-2; D is uncertain. CDR1 SGDLS and CDR2 YYNGEE come from the germline V gene. Trimming stripped 2 bases from V and 3 bases from J, with 5 bases between. The CDR3 has 13 amino acids. CDR3 loop: CASSVDYTGELFF. For the CDR3, the DNA is TGTGCCAGCAGCGTCGATTACACCGGGGAGCTGTTTTTT. Full variable domain (rest looked up from reference TRBV9 and TRBJ2-2): DSGVTQTPKHLITATGQRVTLRCSPRSGDLSVYWYQQSLDQGLQFLIQYYNGEERAKGNILERFSAQQFPDLHSELNLSSLELGDSALYFCASSVDYTGELFFGEGSRLTVL.

The chain has TRBV6-1 and TRBJ1-2; tentative D call: TRBD1 (5 bases). Trimming took 1 base from V and 8 from J, leaving 17 bases between them. Germline V gene lookup returns CDR1 MNHNS and CDR2 SASEGT. The CDR3 runs 15 residues. This CDR3 is CASSEGYQGSRGYTF. The CDR3 DNA follows: TGTGCCAGCAGTGAAGGGTATCAGGGATCTCGGGGCTACACCTTC.

With respect to this clone: Within the sample, other DNA sequences also encode this same CDR3. This sequence joins TRBV28 and TRBJ2-1, with TRBD2 matching 10 bases. There are 15 residues in the CDR3. Losses at the gene ends were 4 bases for V and 0 bases for J; bases not matched to a gene: 0. Germline loops: CDR1 MDHEN, CDR2 SYDVKM. In DNA form, the CDR3 reads TGTGCCAGCAGTTCTAGCGGGAGCTCCTACAATGAGCAGTTCTTC. This encodes CASSSSGSSYNEQFF.

This clone was seen a few times. The gene calls are TRBV5-6 and TRBJ2-5; D remains ambiguous. This CDR3 comprises 15 residues. Trimming cost V 2 bases and J 5 bases, with 16 bases left between them. Germline values: CDR1 SGHDT, CDR2 YYEEEE. CDR3 sequence reads: CASSLFRLETETQYF. The CDR3 DNA follows: TGTGCCAGCAGCTTATTCAGGCTAGAGACGGAGACCCAGTACTTC.

The chain is built from TRBV2 and TRBJ1-2; TRBD1 aligns across 8 bases. The germline V gene encodes CDR1 SNHLY and CDR2 FYNNEI. After removal of 9 bases from V and 4 bases from J, the junction contained 13 bases not matched to a gene. There are 15 residues in the CDR3. This CDR3 is CARSGGAVGAYGYTF. The DNA for the CDR3 is TGTGCCAGATCAGGGGGCGCAGTCGGCGCCTATGGCTACACCTTC.

The chain is built from TRBV19 and TRBJ2-7; 8 positions match TRBD1. Germline CDR1 LNHDA, CDR2 SQIVND (reference sequence). This CDR3 comprises 15 residues. V lost 3 bases and J lost 3; bases outside the gene matches: 7. Written as DNA, the CDR3 is TGTGCCAGTAGTATTTCGCGGACAGGGCGCTACGAGCAGTACTTC. It translates to CASSISRTGRYEQYF.

The chain links TRBV10-3 to TRBJ2-6; D is perhaps TRBD1 (6 bases). From germline, CDR1 is ENHRY and CDR2 SYGVKD. CDR3 size: 17 residues. The V end was cut by 4 bases, the J end by 0 bases, with 13 bases between. Here the CDR3 reads CAISGQGPSSGANVLTF. The DNA for the CDR3 is TGTGCCATCAGTGGTCAGGGGCCTAGCTCTGGGGCCAACGTCCTGACTTTC.

V gene TRBV4-1 combines with J gene TRBJ1-2; D call uncertain. Trimming stripped 0 bases from V and 4 bases from J, with 9 bases between. The CDR3 runs 14 residues. The germline gives CDR1 MGHRA, CDR2 YSYEKL. Written as DNA, the CDR3 is TGCGCCAGCAGCCAAGAGCAACTGATCTATGGCTACACCTTC. This codes for CASSQEQLIYGYTF.

The rearrangement links TRBV5-1 to TRBJ2-5, with a tentative D call TRBD2 (6 bases). CDR1 SGHRS and CDR2 YFSETQ come from the germline V gene. This CDR3 spans 16 amino acids. Trimming took off 2 bases at V and 5 bases at J, with 19 bases between the two ends. The CDR3 DNA follows: TGCGCCAGCAGCTTAACCGGGACTCCCAGCGTGGAGACCCAGTACTTC. It specifies CASSLTGTPSVETQYF.

This chain links TRBV5-5 with TRBJ1-1, with 7 bases matching TRBD1. Germline V gene sequence: CDR1 SGHKS, CDR2 YYEKEE (reference sequence). CDR3 length equals 13 residues. J gave up 3 bases and V 2 bases, and 1 base lay outside the gene matches. CDR3 nucleotides: TGTGCCAGCAGCTTCCAGGGGGACACTGAAGCTTTCTTT. Its protein product is CASSFQGDTEAFF.

As to this clone: A much larger clone is a single base away; this may be a read error. The chain joins TRBV6-5 to TRBJ2-3; D uncertain. The CDR3 length is 11 residues. The V end was cut by 6 bases, the J end by 4 bases, with 5 bases between. Looked up from germline, CDR1 is MNHEY and CDR2 is SVGAGI. The CDR3 nucleotides are TGTGCCAGCAGCCAAGCAGATACGCAGTATTTT. Translating gives CASSQADTQYF.

The rearrangement uses TRBV2 and TRBJ2-2; D is perhaps TRBD1 (5 bases). Per germline, CDR1 SNHLY and CDR2 FYNNEI. Trimming shortened V by 10 bases and J by 4 bases, and 16 bases separated the two germline ends. CDR3 length: 14 amino acids. The CDR3 nucleotides read TGTGCCACAAGCATCAGGGTGGGCACCGGGGAGCTGTTTTTT. It translates to CATSIRVGTGELFF.

The gene calls are TRBV7-2 and TRBJ2-6; maybe TRBD2 (6 bases). Per germline, CDR1 SGHTA and CDR2 FQGNSA. CDR3 length: 15 amino acids. Trimming took off 6 bases at V and 2 bases at J, with 11 bases between the two ends. The CDR3 sequence is CASRSGSAGANVLTF. The CDR3 bases are TGTGCCAGCAGGTCCGGGAGCGCTGGGGCCAACGTCCTGACTTTC.

The rearrangement joins TRBV19 to TRBJ2-2, with TRBD2 matching 7 bases. Germline CDR1 and CDR2: LNHDA and SQIVND (reference sequence). This CDR3 is 14 amino acids long. The V gene end was trimmed by 3 bases and the J gene end by 5 bases; junction bases not matched to a gene: 3. The CDR3 DNA reads TGTGCCAGTAGTATGGAGGGAGGGACCGGGGAGCTGTTTTTT. Protein sequence: CASSMEGGTGELFF.

The chain employs TRBV11-2 and TRBJ2-3, with 10 bases matching TRBD2. After removal of 4 bases from V and 3 bases from J, the junction contained 10 bases not matched to a gene. Germline V gene lookup returns CDR1 SGHAT and CDR2 FQNNGV. CDR3 length equals 17 residues. The CDR3 sequence is CASSSFRTSGMTDTQYF. The DNA for the CDR3 is TGTGCCAGCAGCTCCTTTCGGACTAGCGGAATGACAGATACGCAGTATTTT.

The V call is TRBV6-1, the J call TRBJ2-2; D is unresolved. Germline V gene sequence: CDR1 MNHNS, CDR2 SASEGT. The CDR3 totals 14 residues. V lost 1 base to trimming and J lost 8 bases, with 11 bases between them. The CDR3 loop reads CASSEGPVGGELFF. As DNA, the CDR3 is TGTGCCAGCAGTGAAGGGCCCGTAGGGGGGGAGCTGTTTTTT.

The V and J genes are TRBV6-5 and TRBJ1-4; TRBD1 agrees at 9 bases. The V segment lost 0 bases and the J segment 7 bases; nucleotides outside the gene matches: 6. The CDR3 runs to 16 residues. Germline CDR1 and CDR2: MNHEY and SVGAGI. The CDR3 region is CASSYSTGGAFEKLFF. The CDR3 DNA reads TGTGCCAGCAGTTACTCAACAGGGGGCGCGTTTGAAAAACTGTTTTTT.

The rearrangement uses TRBV19 and TRBJ1-2; D remains ambiguous. Germline loops: CDR1 LNHDA, CDR2 SQIVND (reference sequence). V gave up 7 bases and J gave up 5 bases, with 17 bases separating them. This CDR3 region has 14 residues. The CDR3: CASMKWTASYGYTF. The CDR3 region has the DNA TGTGCCAGTATGAAGTGGACGGCGTCTTATGGCTACACCTTC.

The chain links TRBV20-1 to TRBJ2-4; D perhaps matches TRBD2 (6 bases). This CDR3 contains 11 residues. The germline V gene encodes CDR1 DFQATT and CDR2 SNEGSKA (reference sequence). Trimming removed 3 bases at V and 6 bases at J, with 6 bases between. This chain's CDR3 is CSARGGNIQYF. DNA for the CDR3: TGCAGTGCTAGGGGGGGAAACATTCAGTACTTC.

The chain employs TRBV6-1 and TRBJ2-3; 10 positions agree with TRBD2. V lost 8 bases and J lost 3; bases outside the gene matches: 2. The germline V gene encodes CDR1 MNHNS and CDR2 SASEGT. The CDR3 is made up of 13 amino acids. The CDR3 loop is CASLTSGTDTQYF. DNA for the CDR3: TGTGCCAGCTTGACTAGCGGGACAGATACGCAGTATTTT.

The chain employs TRBV5-1 and TRBJ2-7; possible D gene TRBD1, 6 bases. The CDR3 sequence is 15 residues long. Germline V gene data show CDR1 as SGHRS and CDR2 as YFSETQ. Trimming took 0 bases from V and 3 from J, leaving 13 bases between them. CDR3 nucleotide sequence: TGCGCCAGCAGCTTGGAACAGGGCATCTACTACGAGCAGTACTTC. Protein: CASSLEQGIYYEQYF.

This chain joins TRBV4-1 and TRBJ2-1, with D tentatively TRBD2 (6 bases). The V and J ends lost 0 bases and 7 bases respectively, with 13 bases between them. The CDR3 is made up of 15 amino acids. The V gene's germline CDR1 is MGHRA and CDR2 YSYEKL. The CDR3 DNA sequence: TGCGCCAGCAGCCAAGATAGCGGACTACGGAATGAGCAGTTCTTC. Translation gives CASSQDSGLRNEQFF.

The chain employs TRBV11-3 and TRBJ2-1; D assignment may be TRBD1 or TRBD2 (5 bases each). Germline V gene lookup returns CDR1 SGHNT and CDR2 YENEEA. The CDR3 has 15 amino acids. Trimming stripped 1 base from V and 2 bases from J, with 9 bases between. CDR3 in DNA: TGTGCCAGCAGCTTAGCGGGGCCAACCTACAATGAGCAGTTCTTC. Translated, it gives CASSLAGPTYNEQFF.

This chain connects TRBV2 to TRBJ2-3; TRBD2 agrees at 9 bases. CDR1 SNHLY and CDR2 FYNNEI come from the germline V gene. The CDR3 totals 14 residues. The V and J ends lost 7 bases and 6 bases, in that order; junction bases with no gene match: 8. CDR3 sequence (DNA): TGTGCCAGCAACGCGGCTAGCGGGATTGATACGCAGTATTTT. It translates to CASNAASGIDTQYF.